What follows describes a single TCR beta chain. The data belong to a study of blood T cell repertoires in COVID-19. Study information: The analysed material was cDNA or gDNA that came from T cells, B-cell-depleted T cells, or PBMCs.

The table came from immunoSEQ multiplex PCR; TCRdb's copy has only in-frame clones and leaves some out. The sample gives some 64,000 clones, more than 70% of which show up once; under 5% is in the top ten. Unmatched junction bases numbered 5, after V lost 2 bases and J lost 2 bases. The germline gives CDR1 SQVTM, CDR2 ANQGSEA. CDR3 size: 14 residues. The sequence was obtained from a man between 65 and 80 years old with acute or convalescent COVID-19. The sequencing sample was made of peripheral blood. The J gene is TRBJ2-7, the V gene TRBV29-1; 8 nucleotides match TRBD1. CDR3 region: CSVERTGRPYEQYF. CDR3 nucleotide sequence: TGCAGCGTTGAAAGGACAGGGAGACCCTACGAGCAGTACTTC.